This T cell receptor beta chain was captured by sequencing in a study of T cell responses to AZD1222 COVID-19 vaccine. This CDR3 region has 16 residues. V was cut by 6 bases and J by 4 bases, with 19 bases left in between. Germline assignment: CDR1 MDHEN and CDR2 SYDVKM. Study observations and caveats: Baseline seropositivity characterized only six AZD1222 recipients.

About this clone itself: No antigen is known for it.

TCRdb's copy holds only in-frame clones and misses some; the assay was immunoSEQ multiplex PCR. The sample records over 120,000 clones, 70% to 90% being singletons. Sample: peripheral blood, taken 28 days after the second AZD1222 dose. This clonotype was obtained from an adult who received the AZD1222 COVID-19 vaccine. V is TRBV28 and J is TRBJ1-5; D is unresolved. In DNA, the CDR3 is TGTGCCAGCAGCCGTCCCTCTGGTGGGGAAAATCAGCCCCAGCATTTT. Its translation is CASSRPSGGENQPQHF.